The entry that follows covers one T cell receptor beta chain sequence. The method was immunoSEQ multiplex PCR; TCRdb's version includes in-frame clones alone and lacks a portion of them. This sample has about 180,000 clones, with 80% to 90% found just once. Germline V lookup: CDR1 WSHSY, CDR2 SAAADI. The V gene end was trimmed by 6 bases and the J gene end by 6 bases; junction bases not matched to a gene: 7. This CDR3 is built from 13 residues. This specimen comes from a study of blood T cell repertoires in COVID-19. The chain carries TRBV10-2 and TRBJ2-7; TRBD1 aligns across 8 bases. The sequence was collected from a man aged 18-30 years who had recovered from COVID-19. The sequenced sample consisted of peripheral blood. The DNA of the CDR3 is TGCGCCAGCAGGGAAGGACAGGGCTCCGAGCAGTACTTC. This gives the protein CASREGQGSEQYF.